This T cell receptor beta chain was profiled in a study of blood T cell repertoires in COVID-19. Turning to the study itself: Sites across the United States, Italy and Spain contributed samples from acute and convalescent COVID-19. Sources were T cells, B-cell-depleted T cells, or PBMCs; the material itself was cDNA or gDNA.

Authors' analysis steps: Cell counts per sample came from amplifying reference gene primers. The data were produced by immunoSEQ multiplex PCR, yet TCRdb's version contains in-frame clones alone and is incomplete. V and J calls and clone size are given by that table; D and trimming were obtained from the DNA. The top ten clones hold about 10% of a sample with over 250,000 clones, 86% of them seen once. Germline trimming cut 2 bases from V and 2 bases from J; bases unmatched to any gene: 2. This CDR3 contains 16 residues. Germline CDR1 SGHTS, CDR2 YDEGEE. The TCR comes from a man aged 40-50 years who had recovered from COVID-19. Material for sequencing was peripheral blood. This chain links TRBV5-8 with TRBJ2-5, with 14 bases lining up with TRBD2. CDR3 residues: CASSLGLAGGQETQYF. In DNA, the CDR3 is TGTGCCAGCAGCTTAGGACTAGCGGGGGGACAAGAGACCCAGTACTTC.